Below, 8 T cell receptor beta chains from the same sample are listed, as sequenced in a study of regulatory T cells in long-lasting Graves disease. iRepertoire HTBI primers and Arm-PCR of CDR3 regions built TCR beta libraries. TCRdb used MiXCR to reprocess the multiplex PCR reads, holding one entry per CDR3 protein. The sample has roughly 260,000 distinct CDR3 sequences; about 20% are singletons. Noted time point: newly diagnosed GD, antithyroid drugs for less than 3 months. Making the TCR library involved RNA that had been extracted from PBMCs. The sample was also linked to a second study, of T cells in Graves' hyperthyroidism and ophthalmopathy.

The specimen was peripheral blood mononuclear cells (PBMCs), collected at new diagnosis, from a patient treated with antithyroid drugs. All receptors derive from a woman younger than 45 with Graves disease.

The chain links TRBV19 to TRBJ1-1, with D perhaps matching TRBD1 (6 bases). CDR3 size: 14 residues. Trimming cost V 4 bases and J 6 bases, with 15 bases left between them. The V gene's germline CDR1 is LNHDA and CDR2 SQIVND (reference sequence). The CDR3 nucleotides read TGTGCCAGTAGTACGAGGGGGGGTAATGCTGAAGCTTTCTTT. This codes for CASSTRGGNAEAFF.

This clonotype was seen ten or more times. Relative to the germline gene, one junction end is altered; a read error may explain this. V is TRBV7-2 and J is TRBJ1-5; D call uncertain. Germline loops: CDR1 SGHTA, CDR2 FQGNSA. This CDR3 spans 14 amino acids. The CDR3 spells CASSPGGSYQPQHF. As DNA, the CDR3 is TGCGCCAGCAGCCCGGGCGGGTCGTATCAGCCCCAGCATTTT.

This clonotype has a handful of counts. The chain is built from TRBV6-4 and TRBJ2-3, with 9 nucleotides matching TRBD2. The V gene's germline CDR1 is MRHNA and CDR2 SNTAGT. The CDR3 length is 15 residues. The V and J ends lost 6 bases and 0 bases, in that order; junction bases with no gene match: 4. In nucleotides, the CDR3 is TGTGCCAGCAGCGTAGCGGGGGAAAGCACAGATACGCAGTATTTT. This sequence encodes CASSVAGESTDTQYF.

At least ten counts were recorded for this clonotype. The DNA of the CDR3 is TGCAGTGCTAAAGGGGGGGGACAGAACAATCAGCCCCAGCATTTT. Residues: CSAKGGGQNNQPQHF. The chain is built from TRBV20-1 and TRBJ1-5, with 7 bases lining up with TRBD1. Unmatched junction bases numbered 9, after V lost 4 bases and J lost 3 bases. CDR3 length: 15 amino acids. Germline V gene data show CDR1 as DFQATT and CDR2 as SNEGSKA (reference sequence).

This clonotype has at least ten counts. V and J are TRBV7-2 and TRBJ1-6; a possible D gene is TRBD1 (5 bases). The ends were cut back, 5 bases at V and 0 bases at J, with 17 bases in the middle. The CDR3 covers 18 residues. Germline V gene lookup returns CDR1 SGHTA and CDR2 FQGNSA. The CDR3 reads CASSPKVGGVSYNSPLHF. In nucleotides, the CDR3 is TGTGCCAGCAGCCCGAAAGTGGGGGGGGTCTCCTATAATTCACCCCTCCACTTT.

To note about this clonotype: A much larger clone differs by one base, so this may be a read error. The chain uses TRBV5-1 and TRBJ1-1; D uncertain. The V end was cut by 4 bases, the J end by 2 bases, with 12 bases between. The CDR3 covers 14 residues. Germline V lookup: CDR1 SGHRS, CDR2 YFSETQ. The CDR3 DNA sequence: TGCGCCAGCAGCCCGCCTGGGGTCAACACTGAAGCTTTCTTT. Translated: CASSPPGVNTEAFF.

The CDR3 sequence: CASSVGAGVRETQYF. CDR3 coding DNA: TGTGCCAGCAGCGTGGGAGCGGGGGTGCGAGAGACCCAGTACTTC. The rearrangement joins TRBV9 to TRBJ2-5; 8 positions agree with TRBD2. V shed 2 bases and J 4 bases; nucleotides not matched to a gene: 7. CDR1 and CDR2 (germline): SGDLS, YYNGEE. There are 15 residues in the CDR3.

The table lists this clonotype with many counts. The V call is TRBV7-2, the J call TRBJ1-1, with D perhaps TRBD1 (5 bases). The germline V gene has CDR1 SGHTA and CDR2 FQGNSA. The CDR3 spans 17 residues. Trimming cost V 1 base and J 3 bases, with 18 bases left between them. CDR3 region: CASSLDSGRVGDTEAFF. DNA of the CDR3: TGTGCCAGCAGCTTAGATTCTGGGAGGGTAGGGGACACTGAAGCTTTCTTT.